The 25 T cell receptor beta chains in this list originate from one sample, sequenced in a study of vaccination and CD4 T cells after COVID-19. CD4+ T cells that had been cultured provided DNA sequenced with the Oncomine TCR Beta short-read assay. TCRdb independently ran MiXCR on the PCR reads; one entry per CDR3 protein. The sample lists several thousand distinct CDR3 sequences; approximately 60% were seen once. No antigen has been identified for these receptors. Treatment denoted: roughly 10-day PBMC culture with coronavirus spike peptide pools or control peptides (ViraFEST assay). The sample was CD4+ T cells from blood, cultured in vitro. The receptor source for this set is a human donor who had recovered from COVID-19.

The rearrangement links TRBV6-5 to TRBJ2-1; D gene uncertain. The germline CDR1 and CDR2 sequences are MNHEY and SVGAGI. The length of the CDR3 is 15 residues. Trimming cost V 0 bases and J 8 bases, with 14 bases left between them. The CDR3 loop is CASSYSTPSIDEQFF. CDR3 in DNA: TGTGCCAGCAGTTACTCAACGCCGTCTATAGATGAGCAGTTCTTC.

This chain joins TRBV19 and TRBJ2-3, with TRBD2 matching 9 bases. Germline-derived CDR1 and CDR2 are LNHDA and SQIVND (reference sequence). Trimming cost V 2 bases and J 3 bases; bases outside gene matches: 3. The CDR3 totals 15 residues. This chain's CDR3 is CASSIPSGETDTQYF. The CDR3 DNA reads TGTGCCAGTAGTATACCTAGCGGGGAAACAGATACGCAGTATTTT.

The chain is built from TRBV19 and TRBJ1-5, with 8 nucleotides matching TRBD1. J lost 4 bases, V lost 3 bases, and 2 bases had no gene match. Germline V CDR1 and CDR2: LNHDA, SQIVND (reference sequence). CDR3 length: 14 residues. CDR3 residues: CASSIQGANQPQHF. The DNA of the CDR3 is TGTGCCAGTAGTATTCAGGGGGCAAATCAGCCCCAGCATTTT.

The chain uses TRBV30 and TRBJ1-2; D is perhaps TRBD1 (6 bases). Trimming cost V 5 bases and J 1 base, with 14 bases left between them. Germline V CDR1 and CDR2: GTSNPN, SVGIG (reference sequence). The CDR3 runs to 14 residues. CDR3 coding DNA: TGTGCCTGGTACGGACAGAGTTTTAACTATGGCTACACCTTC. It encodes CAWYGQSFNYGYTF. The whole variable domain, remainder taken from reference TRBV30 and TRBJ1-2, is SQTIHQWPATLVQPVGSPLSLECTVEGTSNPNLYWYRQAAGRGLQLLFYSVGIGQISSEVPQNLSASRPQDRQFILSSKKLLLSDSGFYLCAWYGQSFNYGYTFGSGTRLTVV.

The J gene is TRBJ2-1, the V gene TRBV24-1, with 9 bases fitting TRBD2. The CDR3 consists of 16 residues. Germline lookup yields CDR1 KGHDR and CDR2 SFDVKD. With 3 bases clipped from V and 10 bases from J, the junction kept 12 bases outside the gene matches. CDR3 sequence reads: CATSDPWEAGGNEQFF. The CDR3 nucleotides are TGTGCCACCAGTGATCCCTGGGAAGCGGGGGGAAACGAGCAGTTCTTC.

CDR3 amino acids: CASTPGTEAFF. The CDR3 DNA follows: TGTGCCAGCACCCCAGGCACTGAAGCTTTCTTT. The chain couples TRBV12-3 or TRBV12-4 to TRBJ1-1; D call uncertain. This CDR3 spans 11 amino acids. The ends were cut back, 7 bases at V and 4 bases at J, with 7 bases in the middle.

This clonotype has just a few counts. The chain uses TRBV21-1 and TRBJ1-1. TRBV21-1 is designated a pseudogene. The CDR3 length is 12 residues. In DNA, the CDR3 is TGTGCCAGCAGCGTGAGGGACACTGAAGCTTTCTTT. It translates to CASSVRDTEAFF.

The chain employs TRBV5-4 and TRBJ2-3, with D possibly matching TRBD2 (7 bases). Germline lookup yields CDR1 SGHNT and CDR2 YYREEE (reference sequence). The CDR3 has 17 residues. Trimming stripped 4 bases from V and 5 bases from J, with 23 bases between. The CDR3 loop reads CASSRTLVGGGIDTQYF. CDR3 nucleotides: TGTGCCAGCAGCCGAACCCTTGTAGGGGGGGGCATAGATACGCAGTATTTT.

This chain connects TRBV12-3 or TRBV12-4 to TRBJ1-6; D uncertain. The CDR3 is 13 residues long. V gave up 3 bases and J gave up 7 bases, with 7 bases separating them. The CDR3 loop reads CASSLNENSPLHF. CDR3 DNA: TGTGCCAGCAGTTTGAACGAGAATTCACCCCTCCACTTT.

This clonotype was seen just once. V gene TRBV6-2 or TRBV6-3 combines with J gene TRBJ1-2; D may be TRBD1 (5 bases). The CDR3 length is 14 residues. Germline loops: CDR1 MNHEY, CDR2 SVGEGT. V lost 7 bases, J lost 2 bases, and 14 bases lay in between. The CDR3: CASTTTANNYGYTF. The CDR3, as DNA: TGTGCCAGCACCACGACAGCCAACAACTATGGCTACACCTTC.

CDR3 DNA: TGTGCCAGCAGTGGAGGAAAGGGCAATCAGCCCCAGCATTTT. Its protein product is CASSGGKGNQPQHF. The V call is TRBV2, the J call TRBJ1-5; unclear D gene. Trimming removed 4 bases from V and 2 bases from J, with 9 bases in between. CDR1 is SNHLY, CDR2 FYNNEI, per germline. The CDR3 has 14 amino acids.

The chain is built from TRBV5-1 and TRBJ1-2, with D uncertain. This CDR3 comprises 15 residues. Germline CDR1 and CDR2: SGHRS and YFSETQ. The germline V and J ends were trimmed by 0 bases and 3 bases, with 12 bases remaining between them. The CDR3 protein is CASSLAAGNDYGYTF. CDR3 in DNA: TGCGCCAGCAGCTTGGCCGCAGGAAATGACTATGGCTACACCTTC.

The chain carries TRBV27 and TRBJ2-2, with D unclear. The V and J ends lost 3 bases and 4 bases respectively, with 3 bases between them. In germline, CDR1 is MNHEY, CDR2 SMNVEV (reference sequence). CDR3 length equals 12 residues. The CDR3 protein is CASSFSTGELFF. The DNA of the CDR3 is TGTGCCAGCAGTTTCAGCACCGGGGAGCTGTTTTTT.

In its sample, this clonotype was seen a few times. The chain is built from TRBV2 and TRBJ1-2; D might be TRBD1 (5 bases). The CDR3 sequence is 13 residues long. Trimming removed 3 bases from V and 3 bases from J, with 8 bases in between. Germline assignment: CDR1 SNHLY and CDR2 FYNNEI. The CDR3 reads CASSEGVDYGYTF. Written as DNA, the CDR3 is TGTGCCAGCAGTGAGGGGGTCGACTATGGCTACACCTTC.

The J gene is TRBJ2-7, the V gene TRBV7-9; D is ambiguous. Trimming pared 1 base from V and 3 bases from J, leaving 10 bases between. The CDR3 has 14 amino acids. Germline V gene data show CDR1 as SEHNR and CDR2 as FQNEAQ (reference sequence). CDR3 DNA: TGTGCCAGCAGCTTAGATTATAGCCTCTACGAGCAGTACTTC. This gives the protein CASSLDYSLYEQYF. Filled out from reference TRBV7-9 and TRBJ2-7, the complete variable domain reads DTGVSQNPRHKITKRGQNVTFRCDPISEHNRLYWYRQTLGQGPEFLTYFQNEAQLEKSRLLSDRFSAERPKGSFSTLEIQRTEQGDSAMYLCASSLDYSLYEQYFGPGTRLTVT.

The chain uses TRBV5-1 and TRBJ2-7, with 11 bases aligning to TRBD1. Germline CDR1 reads SGHRS; CDR2 reads YFSETQ. V lost 0 bases and J lost 6; bases outside the gene matches: 2. The CDR3 runs to 14 residues. CDR3 sequence: CASSLGDRGGEQYF. In nucleotides, the CDR3 is TGCGCCAGCAGCTTGGGGGACAGGGGGGGCGAGCAGTACTTC.

CDR3: CASTIGQGGGYGYTF. CDR3 coding DNA: TGTGCCAGTACCATAGGACAGGGGGGAGGTTATGGCTACACCTTC. The rearrangement uses TRBV19 and TRBJ1-2; 10 positions match TRBD1. The germline V gene has CDR1 LNHDA and CDR2 SQIVND (reference sequence). This CDR3 is 15 amino acids long. Losses at the gene ends were 7 bases for V and 5 bases for J; bases not matched to a gene: 10.

The chain recombines TRBV30 with TRBJ2-7; no reliable D call. The CDR3 is 14 residues long. Looked up from germline, CDR1 is GTSNPN and CDR2 is SVGIG (reference sequence). The germline V and J ends were trimmed by 2 bases and 2 bases, with 13 bases remaining between them. The CDR3 is CAWSQGSGTYEQYF. As DNA, the CDR3 is TGTGCCTGGAGTCAAGGGTCAGGAACCTACGAGCAGTACTTC.

A remark on this clonotype: Germline is not matched at one junction end, which may reflect a read error. The rearrangement uses TRBV27 and TRBJ1-1; the match to TRBD1 covers 10 bases. Germline CDR1 MNHEY, CDR2 SMNVEV (reference sequence). CDR3 length: 14 residues. The CDR3 DNA reads as TGTGTCAGCAGCCCCGGGGACAGGGGAAAAGAGGCTTTCTTT. Encoded protein: CVSSPGDRGKEAFF.

In its sample, this clonotype is medium-sized (0.01 to 0.1%). The V and J genes are TRBV6-2 or TRBV6-3 and TRBJ2-5; 8 positions agree with TRBD2. The J segment lost 5 bases and the V segment lost 4 bases, leaving 18 bases of the junction unmatched. The V gene's germline CDR1 is MNHEY and CDR2 SVGEGT. The CDR3 is made up of 18 amino acids. This chain's CDR3 is CASSSEGRLANVRETQYF. CDR3 DNA: TGTGCCAGCAGTTCCGAGGGGAGACTAGCGAACGTCCGGGAGACCCAGTACTTC.

The chain has TRBV20-1 and TRBJ2-4; 8 nucleotides match TRBD2. The V segment lost 0 bases and the J segment 2 bases; nucleotides outside the gene matches: 6. Germline loops: CDR1 DFQATT, CDR2 SNEGSKA (reference sequence). The CDR3 is made up of 16 amino acids. Here the CDR3 reads CSARDGLATTKNIQYF. The CDR3 DNA follows: TGCAGTGCTAGAGACGGACTAGCAACCACCAAAAACATTCAGTACTTC.

This clonotype was seen a few times. This sequence joins TRBV6-1 and TRBJ1-5; 10 nucleotides agree with TRBD1. The CDR3 contains 16 residues. V was pared by 6 bases and J by 6 bases, with 11 bases of the junction left unmatched. CDR1 MNHNS and CDR2 SASEGT come from the germline V gene. This CDR3 is CASRGTGTGVFQPQHF. CDR3 nucleotides: TGTGCCAGCAGGGGAACCGGGACAGGGGTCTTTCAGCCCCAGCATTTT.

The chain is built from TRBV7-8 and TRBJ1-2; 11 bases agree with TRBD1. The CDR3 runs 15 residues. The germline V gene has CDR1 SGHVS and CDR2 FQNEAQ. V gave up 1 base and J gave up 5 bases; unmatched junction bases: 3. The CDR3 coding sequence is TGTGCCAGCAGCTTAGTCGGGGACAGGGGGTATGGCTACACCTTC. This sequence encodes CASSLVGDRGYGYTF.

The chain links TRBV20-1 to TRBJ2-3; 8 bases are shared with TRBD2. Germline V gene lookup returns CDR1 DFQATT and CDR2 SNEGSKA (reference sequence). The junction had 8 bases not matched to a gene; V was cut back by 6 bases and J by 9 bases. The CDR3 length is 12 residues. For the CDR3, the DNA is TGCAGTGCGCAACTAGCGGCGGAGACGCAGTATTTT. Protein product: CSAQLAAETQYF.

This chain links TRBV6-2 or TRBV6-3 with TRBJ2-1, with 7 bases matching TRBD2. This CDR3 has 15 amino acids. The J segment lost 3 bases and the V segment lost 7 bases, leaving 9 bases of the junction unmatched. Per germline, CDR1 MNHEY and CDR2 SVGEGT. The CDR3 DNA is TGTGCCAGCAAGATGGGAGGGATAAGCTACAATGAGCAGTTCTTC. The encoded protein is CASKMGGISYNEQFF.